Below are 3 T cell receptor beta chains sequenced from a single sample in a study of spatial heterogeneity in lung cancer. Regarding time point: sample taken at primary tumor resection. Tumor, nontumor lung or frozen PBMC supplied whole RNA, sequenced without sorting. TCRdb recomputed calls from the 5' RACE reads with MiXCR, one row per CDR3 protein. In the table there are approximately 47,000 distinct CDR3 sequences, 7.5% to 8% of which are singletons. The sample here was PBMCs, taken at surgery. All receptors come from a female donor with early-stage non-small cell lung cancer.

This clonotype occurred many times. The chain uses TRBV20-1 and TRBJ2-5, with TRBD2 matching 10 bases. The length of the CDR3 is 15 residues. CDR1 and CDR2 (germline): DFQATT, SNEGSKA (reference sequence). The V and J ends lost 3 bases and 1 base, in that order; junction bases with no gene match: 5. The CDR3 here is CSASLVAGGQETQYF. The CDR3 nucleotides read TGCAGTGCTAGTTTGGTAGCGGGGGGCCAAGAGACCCAGTACTTC.

This clonotype was observed a handful of times. The chain has TRBV5-1 and TRBJ2-5, with D possibly matching TRBD2 (5 bases). This CDR3 contains 13 residues. Trimming took off 1 base at V and 3 bases at J, with 7 bases between the two ends. Germline V CDR1 and CDR2: SGHRS, YFSETQ. The CDR3 here is CASSLSGEETQYF. CDR3 in DNA: TGCGCCAGCAGCTTGTCCGGGGAAGAGACCCAGTACTTC. Full variable domain (rest looked up from reference TRBV5-1 and TRBJ2-5): KAGVTQTPRYLIKTRGQQVTLSCSPISGHRSVSWYQQTPGQGLQFLFEYFSETQRNKGNFPGRFSGRQFSNSRSEMNVSTLELGDSALYLCASSLSGEETQYFGPGTRLLVL.

J is TRBJ2-1 and V is TRBV7-2; tentatively, D is TRBD1 or TRBD2 (5 bases each). The CDR3 has 14 residues. The V end was cut by 2 bases, the J end by 9 bases, with 14 bases between. CDR1 SGHTA and CDR2 FQGNSA come from the germline V gene. CDR3 loop: CASSLNRGRGEQFF. The CDR3 coding sequence is TGTGCCAGCAGCTTAAATAGGGGACGAGGTGAGCAGTTCTTC.